These T cell receptor beta chains were read from a single sample in a study of blood T cell repertoires in COVID-19. Data came from immunoSEQ multiplex PCR; TCRdb stores just in-frame clones and leaves some out. The data contain 20,000 to 25,000 clones, 70% to 90% of them singletons. Material: peripheral blood. The receptors here all came from a man aged 65 to 85 with acute or convalescent COVID-19. Both conserved end residues are part of each CDR3. The D gene is left open where the match is weak. Rows may omit the clone size; those that give it use once, few, many or a size class.

len	v_gene	abundance	d_gene	j_gene	CDR3nt	CDR3aa
16	TRBV6-1	NA	TRBD1	TRBJ2-3	TGTGCCAGCAGTGACAGGACAGGGGTTTCAAGGGATACGCAGTATTTT	CASSDRTGVSRDTQYF
10	TRBV6-5	NA	TRBD2	TRBJ2-1	TGTGCCTCCGGGAGGAGGGAGCAGTTCTTC	CASGRREQFF
17	TRBV5-1	NA	TRBD1	TRBJ1-6	TGCGCCAGCAGCTTGGAGGGACAGGGCCTTGGTGGTTCACCCCTCCACTTT	CASSLEGQGLGGSPLHF
11	TRBV6-5	NA	NA	TRBJ1-1	TGTGCCAGCAACCTCCAGGTTGAAGCTTTCTTT	CASNLQVEAFF
17	TRBV9	NA	NA	TRBJ2-2	TGTGCCAGCAGCGTAGTGGGGCGCTCCGCGAACACCGGGGAGCTGTTTTTT	CASSVVGRSANTGELFF
15	TRBV5-1	NA	TRBD2	TRBJ2-1	TGCGCCAGCAGCTTAGCGGGAATGGCGAGAAATGAGCAGTTCTTC	CASSLAGMARNEQFF
13	TRBV2	NA	TRBD1	TRBJ2-3	TGTGCCAGCAGTGACCAGGGGGCAGATACGCAGTATTTT	CASSDQGADTQYF
13	TRBV3-1/TRBV3-2	NA	NA	TRBJ2-1	TGTGCCAGCAGCCCCGGGTCCTACAATGAGCAGTTCTTC	CASSPGSYNEQFF
14	TRBV2	NA	TRBD1	TRBJ2-3	TGTGCCAGCAGAGGGACAGGGGGCACAGATACGCAGTATTTT	CASRGTGGTDTQYF
16	TRBV10-2	NA	TRBD2	TRBJ2-5	TGCGCCAGCAGCCTAGCGGGATCGTCCTTAGGAGAGACCCAGTACTTC	CASSLAGSSLGETQYF
16	TRBV28	NA	NA	TRBJ1-5	TGTGCCAGCACCTCTCCGATGACAGGCAGCAATCAGCCCCAGCATTTT	CASTSPMTGSNQPQHF
13	TRBV7-9	NA	NA	TRBJ2-5	TGTGCCAGCAGCTCACAGGGAGAAGAGACCCAGTACTTC	CASSSQGEETQYF
16	TRBV7-8	NA	TRBD1	TRBJ1-5	TGTGCCAGCAGCTTATCGGACAGGGGGGGAGGGCAGCCCCAGCATTTT	CASSLSDRGGGQPQHF
12	TRBV5-1	NA	NA	TRBJ1-1	TGCGCCAGCAGCTTGGAAGGCGGTGAAGCTTTCTTT	CASSLEGGEAFF
14	TRBV19	NA	NA	TRBJ2-1	TGTGCCAGTACCCTGGACAGCTCCTACAATGAGCAGTTCTTC	CASTLDSSYNEQFF
17	TRBV11-2	NA	TRBD1	TRBJ2-3	TGTGCCAGCAGCTTAGAGGGCAGGGGGCACCCCACAGATACGCAGTATTTT	CASSLEGRGHPTDTQYF
14	TRBV2	NA	TRBD1	TRBJ1-5	TGTGCCAGCAGTCCGGGACAGGATGGACAGCCCCAGCATTTT	CASSPGQDGQPQHF
15	TRBV10-1	NA	NA	TRBJ2-1	TGCGCCAGCAGTAGAACGGGGAGCTCCTACAATGAGCAGTTCTTC	CASSRTGSSYNEQFF
16	TRBV5-8	once	TRBD2	TRBJ2-3	TGTGCCAGCAGCTTATTTGGTAGCGGGTCCACAGATACGCAGTATTTT	CASSLFGSGSTDTQYF
14	TRBV5-1	NA	NA	TRBJ1-1	TGCGCCAGCAGCGATACAGGGTCGACCACTGAAGCTTTCTTT	CASSDTGSTTEAFF
16	TRBV7-2	NA	NA	TRBJ1-6	TGTGCCAGCAGCCCCGTGTCGGCAGAGGTACGATCACCCCTCCACTTT	CASSPVSAEVRSPLHF
14	TRBV5-6	NA	TRBD2	TRBJ2-1	TGTGCCAGCAGCTTAAGCGGGACCGGCGATGAGCAGTTCTTC	CASSLSGTGDEQFF
15	TRBV2	NA	NA	TRBJ1-6	TGTGCCAGCAGAACCACCGGGGGTCTAAATTCACCCCTCCACTTT	CASRTTGGLNSPLHF
15	TRBV21-1	NA	NA	TRBJ1-1	TGTGCCAGCAGCAAAAGCGAGGATCCGAACACTGAAGCTTTCTTT	CASSKSEDPNTEAFF
14	TRBV11-2	once	NA	TRBJ2-1	TGTGCCAGCAGCTTGGACTACAATTACAATGAGCAGTTCTTC	CASSLDYNYNEQFF
14	TRBV2	NA	NA	TRBJ1-5	TGTGCCAGCAGTGAAAGGAGGGGGGGTCAGCCCCAGCATTTT	CASSERRGGQPQHF
14	TRBV19	NA	NA	TRBJ1-5	TGTGCCAGTAGTGCGAGTGATAGCAATCAGCCCCAGCATTTT	CASSASDSNQPQHF
13	TRBV18	NA	NA	TRBJ1-5	TGTGCCAGCGGTCAGGATAGCAATCAGCCCCAGCATTTT	CASGQDSNQPQHF
14	TRBV5-1	NA	NA	TRBJ2-7	TGCGCCAGCAGCTTGGGGGCAGTCTCCTACGAGCAGTACTTC	CASSLGAVSYEQYF
15	TRBV11-2	NA	NA	TRBJ2-1	TGTGCCAGCAGCCGGGTCCCTCTCTCCTACAATGAGCAGTTCTTC	CASSRVPLSYNEQFF
15	TRBV6-4	once	TRBD1	TRBJ2-2	TGTGCCAGCAGTGTAGGGGACAGATACACCGGGGAGCTGTTTTTT	CASSVGDRYTGELFF
13	TRBV30	NA	TRBD1	TRBJ1-3	TGTGCCTGGAGGTTACAGGGGGGAAACACCATATATTTT	CAWRLQGGNTIYF
14	TRBV6-5	NA	TRBD1	TRBJ2-2	TGTGCCAGCACTGCGACAGGGGCGGCCGGGGAGCTGTTTTTT	CASTATGAAGELFF
12	TRBV6-5	NA	TRBD1	TRBJ2-1	TGTGCCAGCAGCAACAGGGGCATGGAGCAGTTCTTC	CASSNRGMEQFF
17	TRBV7-8	NA	TRBD1	TRBJ1-3	TGTGCCAGCAGCAACCGGGACAGGCCCGTCTCTGGAAACACCATATATTTT	CASSNRDRPVSGNTIYF
16	TRBV25-1	NA	NA	TRBJ1-6	TGTGCCAGCAGTGAATCAGAGGGCTCCTATAATTCACCCCTCCACTTT	CASSESEGSYNSPLHF
14	TRBV7-9	NA	NA	TRBJ1-5	TGTGCCAGCAGCAAGGGGCGGGGGACGGGGACCCAGCATTTT	CASSKGRGTGTQHF
12	TRBV7-9	NA	NA	TRBJ2-5	TGTGCCAGCAGCCGTAGCCAAGAGACCCAGTACTTC	CASSRSQETQYF
14	TRBV7-9	NA	TRBD2	TRBJ2-2	TGTGCCAGCAGCCCCGGACTAGCGGTCGGGGAGCTGTTTTTT	CASSPGLAVGELFF
14	TRBV5-1	once	NA	TRBJ2-4	TGCGCCAGCAGTTGGGGGGAAGCCAAAAACATTCAGTACTTC	CASSWGEAKNIQYF
17	TRBV4-1	NA	TRBD2	TRBJ2-1	TGCGCCAGCCCCTCTTTTTTTGAGCGGGAGGGCCGCAATGAGCAGTTCTTC	CASPSFFEREGRNEQFF
12	TRBV19	NA	NA	TRBJ1-1	TGTGCCAGTAGTAAAGGCAGTACGGGGATATTCTTT	CASSKGSTGIFF
16	TRBV5-1	NA	NA	TRBJ1-6	TGCGCCAGCAGCTTGGATCTCGGGGGGGTTGGGTCACCCCTCCACTTT	CASSLDLGGVGSPLHF
15	TRBV6-5	NA	TRBD1	TRBJ1-6	TGTGCCAGCAGGAGGGAACAGGGGGCGGGGACACCCCTCCACTTT	CASRREQGAGTPLHF
16	TRBV11-2	NA	NA	TRBJ1-3	TGTGCCAGCAGCTTAGATAGAACAGGGACTGGAAACACCATATATTTT	CASSLDRTGTGNTIYF
14	TRBV4-2	NA	NA	TRBJ2-1	TGTGCCAGCAGCCAATCCGGGACTCTAAATGAGCAGTTCTTC	CASSQSGTLNEQFF
14	TRBV5-4	NA	TRBD1	TRBJ1-2	TGTGCCAGCAGGGGGACAGACCCCAACTATGGCTACACCTTC	CASRGTDPNYGYTF
16	TRBV7-2	NA	TRBD1	TRBJ1-2	TGTGCCAGCAGCTCACCCGACAGGGGGCGAGGATATGGCTACACCTTC	CASSSPDRGRGYGYTF
13	TRBV6-4	NA	NA	TRBJ2-3	TGTGCCAGCAGTGACTCGACTACAGATACGCAGTATTTT	CASSDSTTDTQYF
13	TRBV12-3/TRBV12-4	NA	NA	TRBJ2-3	TGTGCCAGCATCCGAGGAACCACAGATACGCAGTATTTT	CASIRGTTDTQYF
16	TRBV24-1	NA	TRBD2	TRBJ2-3	TGTGCCACCAGTGATTCGACTAGCGGGGACACAGATACGCAGTATTTT	CATSDSTSGDTDTQYF
15	TRBV6-1	NA	NA	TRBJ2-1	TGTGCCAGCAGTGAATATAGGGGTACCTACAATGAGCAGTTCTTC	CASSEYRGTYNEQFF
16	TRBV9	NA	TRBD2	TRBJ2-2	TGTGCCAGCAGCGTAGCGAGCGGGGGGGCCACCGGGGAGCTGTTTTTT	CASSVASGGATGELFF
15	TRBV7-9	NA	TRBD2	TRBJ2-4	TGTGCCAGCAGCCCTACCGGGGGGTCCAAAAACATTCAGTACTTC	CASSPTGGSKNIQYF
15	TRBV28	NA	NA	TRBJ1-5	TGTGCCAGCAGTTTATGGGACGGACTCAATCAGCCCCAGCATTTT	CASSLWDGLNQPQHF
16	TRBV19	NA	TRBD2	TRBJ2-3	TGTGCCAGTAAACAACTACTAGCGGGAACTACAGATACGCAGTATTTT	CASKQLLAGTTDTQYF
14	TRBV9	few	NA	TRBJ2-2	TGTGCCAGCAGCGTAGCAACAGGGATCGGGGAGCTGTTTTTT	CASSVATGIGELFF
15	TRBV28	NA	TRBD1	TRBJ2-7	TGTGCCAGCAGTCGCCGGGGGGACAGGGGCTACGAGCAGTACTTC	CASSRRGDRGYEQYF
18	TRBV11-2	once	TRBD2	TRBJ2-3	TGTGCCAGCAGCCCCCGTGGGCGGGGGGCTACTAGCACAGATACGCAGTATTTT	CASSPRGRGATSTDTQYF
15	TRBV15	NA	NA	TRBJ2-1	TGTGCCACCAGCAGATCAGGAGGAGATTTAAATGAGCAGTTCTTC	CATSRSGGDLNEQFF